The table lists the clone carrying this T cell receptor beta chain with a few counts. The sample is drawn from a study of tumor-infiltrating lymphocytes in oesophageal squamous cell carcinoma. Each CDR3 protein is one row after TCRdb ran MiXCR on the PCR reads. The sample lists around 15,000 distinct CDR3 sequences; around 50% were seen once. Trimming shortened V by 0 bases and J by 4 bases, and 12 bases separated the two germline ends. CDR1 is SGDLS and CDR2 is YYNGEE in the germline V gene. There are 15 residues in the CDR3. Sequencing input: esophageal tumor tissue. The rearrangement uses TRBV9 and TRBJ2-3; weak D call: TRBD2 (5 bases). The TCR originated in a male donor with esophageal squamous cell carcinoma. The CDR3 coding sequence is TGTGCCAGCAGCGTAGGAGGGAGCAGGTCAGATACGCAGTATTTT. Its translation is CASSVGGSRSDTQYF.